This paragraph reports one T cell receptor (beta chain). The same CDR3 can be traced to other DNA sequences in this sample. The data were taken from a study of shared clonotypes between healthy human individuals. Every immunoSEQ plate was one replicate of a subset's evenly spread DNA. Each PCR replicate run on unsorted PBMC took in 300 ng DNA, some 28,000 T cell genomes. Data came from immunoSEQ multiplex PCR; TCRdb stores just in-frame clones and leaves some out. The sample yields roughly 500,000 clones, 70% to 80% seen once. Germline CDR1 is LNHDA and CDR2 is SQIVND (reference sequence). V was cut by 6 bases and J by 0 bases, with 1 base left in between. The CDR3 contains 11 residues. Among the donors, all were Caucasian adults who lived in Nashville, Tennessee.

The sequence came from a woman in her forties in good health. Some clones in this sample may be carry-over from other donors' samples. Sample: PBMCs. V is TRBV19 and J is TRBJ2-3; D remains unclear. The CDR3 nucleotides are TGTGCCAGTAGGAGCACAGATACGCAGTATTTT. This translates into CASRSTDTQYF.